One sample yielded the 22 T cell receptor delta chains listed below, sequenced in a study of human gamma delta and Vdelta1 T cells. TCRdb re-identified clones in the PCR reads via CATT. Counted here are fewer than 15,000 delta-chain clones, roughly 45% occurring once; the ten biggest clones make up more than 1.3%. For these TCRs, the target antigens are not known. The source material was Vdelta1 gamma-delta T cells from blood grown in culture (DOT cells). The receptors stem from a human donor in good health.

V is TRDV1 and J is TRDJ1; D gene uncertain. The CDR3 runs 12 residues. CDR1 is TSWWSYY, CDR2 QGS, per germline. Trimming removed 5 bases at V and 10 bases at J, with 14 bases between. The CDR3 DNA follows: TGTGCTCTTGGGTTTCCCCAACGGTCACTCATCTTT. Protein: CALGFPQRSLIF.

The V and J genes are TRDV1 and TRDJ1, with 13 positions matching TRDD3. The CDR3 consists of 18 residues. Germline trimming cut 0 bases from V and 3 bases from J; bases unmatched to any gene: 7. The germline gives CDR1 TSWWSYY, CDR2 QGS. The DNA for the CDR3 is TGTGCTCTTGGGGAACTGACGGGGACTGGGGGATACGCCGATAAACTCATCTTT. Residues: CALGELTGTGGYADKLIF.

The genes are TRDV1 and TRDJ1, with 12 bases identical to TRDD3. Per germline, CDR1 TSWWSYY and CDR2 QGS. With V trimmed by 6 bases and J by 1 base, 12 bases remained unmatched. The length of the CDR3 is 18 residues. Written as DNA, the CDR3 is TGTGCTCTTGGCCCCTCATTCGTACTGGGGGATACCACCGATAAACTCATCTTT. Amino acid sequence: CALGPSFVLGDTTDKLIF.

V and J are TRDV1 and TRDJ1; 8 nucleotides align to TRDD2. The ends lost 2 bases at V and 7 bases at J; junction bases unmatched: 27. Germline V gene data show CDR1 as TSWWSYY and CDR2 as QGS. This CDR3 comprises 21 residues. This CDR3 reads CALGEGGLPTRIWTGTRKLIF. The CDR3 nucleotides read TGTGCTCTTGGGGAAGGCGGGCTTCCTACTAGAATTTGGACTGGGACCCGTAAACTCATCTTT.

The chain employs TRDV1 and TRDJ1; possibly TRDD3 for D (7 bases). V gave up 3 bases and J gave up 4 bases, with 30 bases separating them. The CDR3 spans 20 residues. Per the germline V gene, CDR1 is TSWWSYY and CDR2 is QGS. CDR3 loop: CALGDPPSYDWGSPGDKLIF. Here the CDR3 DNA reads TGTGCTCTTGGGGACCCTCCGTCCTACGACTGGGGATCCCCGGGCGATAAACTCATCTTT.

J is TRDJ1 and V is TRDV1; unclear D gene. Trimming cost V 3 bases and J 0 bases, with 23 bases left between them. The CDR3 totals 19 residues. The germline gives CDR1 TSWWSYY, CDR2 QGS. As DNA, the CDR3 is TGTGCTCTTGGGGAGCTCCCTCGCCCCTCACTCGTGTACACCGATAAACTCATCTTT. Residues: CALGELPRPSLVYTDKLIF.

This chain uses TRDV1 with TRDJ1, with 10 positions matching TRDD3. Trimming at V came to 4 bases and at J to 0 bases, leaving 32 bases not matched to a gene. In germline, CDR1 is TSWWSYY, CDR2 QGS. CDR3 size: 25 residues. The CDR3 DNA reads as TGTGCTCTTGGGGGACTTTCCCCCCCGGAAAAGCTGGGGGATAGTGGGGCGGGTTACACCGATAAACTCATCTTT. Translated: CALGGLSPPEKLGDSGAGYTDKLIF.

Only one count was recorded for this clone. This rearrangement joins TRDV1 to TRDJ1, with TRDD3 identical over 11 bases. The V gene's germline CDR1 is TSWWSYY and CDR2 QGS. The J segment lost 5 bases and the V segment lost 4 bases, leaving 12 bases of the junction unmatched. This CDR3 is 17 amino acids long. CDR3 region: CALGVLPLGDTSDKLIF. The DNA for the CDR3 is TGTGCTCTTGGGGTACTTCCCCTGGGGGATACTTCTGATAAACTCATCTTT.

The chain employs TRDV1 and TRDJ1, with 12 positions matching TRDD3. V was clipped by 0 bases and J by 2 bases; unmatched bases: 19. CDR1 and CDR2 from the germline V gene are TSWWSYY and QGS. The CDR3 is made up of 22 amino acids. The CDR3 DNA reads as TGTGCTCTTGGGGAACTGTCCGACTTCCCTTACACTGGGGGATACTGGACCGATAAACTCATCTTT. Its protein product is CALGELSDFPYTGGYWTDKLIF.

This sequence joins TRDV1 and TRDJ1; TRDD3 matches 8 bases. The germline V gene encodes CDR1 TSWWSYY and CDR2 QGS. This CDR3 comprises 26 residues. The junction had 35 bases not matched to a gene; V was cut back by 2 bases and J by 0 bases. CDR3 bases: TGTGCTCTTGGGGAAAGCATCCTACCTGTACTGGGGGCTCTACTCCCCAAAGCACTCGACACCGATAAACTCATCTTT. Its translation is CALGESILPVLGALLPKALDTDKLIF.

This clone was seen a handful of times. The V and J genes are TRDV1 and TRDJ1; 9 bases align to TRDD3. CDR1 TSWWSYY and CDR2 QGS come from the germline V gene. The CDR3 totals 27 residues. V dropped 0 bases and J dropped 0; count of bases not matched to a gene: 35. The CDR3 sequence: CALGELVPKKSSYTGGPHGPYTDKLIF. CDR3 coding DNA: TGTGCTCTTGGGGAACTAGTCCCAAAAAAGTCTTCCTATACTGGGGGACCCCACGGCCCCTACACCGATAAACTCATCTTT.

The chain recombines TRDV1 with TRDJ1; 8 nucleotides align to TRDD3. The V and J ends lost 0 bases and 4 bases, in that order; junction bases with no gene match: 25. CDR3 length: 22 residues. Germline lookup yields CDR1 TSWWSYY and CDR2 QGS. DNA of the CDR3: TGTGCTCTTGGGGAACTAGATCCCCTCTGGGGGAAACCGCCTATTTTGGGCGATAAACTCATCTTT. It codes for CALGELDPLWGKPPILGDKLIF.

The V call is TRDV1, the J call TRDJ4; unclear D gene. Germline V gene lookup returns CDR1 TSWWSYY and CDR2 QGS. This CDR3 has 13 residues. V was trimmed by 2 bases and J by 8 bases, leaving 15 bases between them. DNA of the CDR3: TGTGCTCTTGGGGAAAGCTTTCCGACCGGGCTGATCTTT. Translating it yields CALGESFPTGLIF.

There are a few counts of this clone. The chain links TRDV1 to TRDJ1, with D possibly called TRDD2 or TRDD3 (6 bases each). The ends were cut back, 2 bases at V and 10 bases at J, with 35 bases in the middle. The CDR3 sequence is 20 residues long. The germline gives CDR1 TSWWSYY, CDR2 QGS. The CDR3 loop reads CALGEGRVPSRGRGLEILIF. CDR3 nucleotides: TGTGCTCTTGGGGAAGGGAGAGTTCCTAGTCGGGGGAGGGGGCTTGAGATACTCATCTTT.

This clone was detected a few times. The rearrangement joins TRDV1 to TRDJ1; the match to TRDD3 covers 11 bases. The CDR3 totals 20 residues. The junction had 16 bases not matched to a gene; V was cut back by 1 base and J by 3 bases. Germline V gene lookup returns CDR1 TSWWSYY and CDR2 QGS. CDR3 sequence reads: CALGEPYTTGTGGYSDKLIF. The CDR3 nucleotides read TGTGCTCTTGGGGAACCTTATACGACAGGTACTGGGGGATATTCCGATAAACTCATCTTT.

This clone was recorded only once. V usage is TRDV1 and J usage is TRDJ1; 7 nucleotides match TRDD3. CDR3 size: 23 residues. The junction had 31 bases not matched to a gene; V was cut back by 4 bases and J by 2 bases. Germline CDR1 reads TSWWSYY; CDR2 reads QGS. CDR3: CALGVYFPRLGPLSLPLTDKLIF. The DNA of the CDR3 is TGTGCTCTTGGGGTTTACTTCCCCCGACTGGGGCCTCTAAGTCTCCCCTTGACCGATAAACTCATCTTT.

This clone was counted a few times. This chain uses TRDV1 with TRDJ1; D uncertain. Germline CDR1 TSWWSYY, CDR2 QGS. Trimming shortened V by 2 bases and J by 10 bases, and 20 bases separated the two germline ends. The CDR3 is 15 amino acids. The DNA of the CDR3 is TGTGCTCTTGGGGAATTCGCCGAATTCCGCTTCATACTCATCTTT. It encodes CALGEFAEFRFILIF.

The chain has TRDV1 and TRDJ1, with TRDD3 matching 13 bases. This CDR3 contains 21 residues. Losses at the gene ends were 5 bases for V and 8 bases for J; bases not matched to a gene: 26. Germline CDR1 is TSWWSYY and CDR2 is QGS. CDR3 sequence reads: CALGPHHIPATQLGDTLKLIF. CDR3 coding DNA: TGTGCTCTTGGGCCCCACCATATTCCCGCCACCCAACTGGGGGATACGCTAAAACTCATCTTT.

The chain is built from TRDV1 and TRDJ1; D unresolved. V lost 1 base and J 6 bases, leaving 12 bases between the germline ends. In germline, CDR1 is TSWWSYY, CDR2 QGS. CDR3 length: 14 residues. Here the CDR3 reads CALGERTFRYKLIF. The CDR3 nucleotides read TGTGCTCTTGGGGAACGGACTTTCCGCTATAAACTCATCTTT.

A remark on this clone: Its ends do not fully match the called genes, so a read error is possible. The chain has TRDV1 and TRDJ1; 8 bases are shared with TRDD3. The CDR3 sequence is 19 residues long. Germline V gene lookup returns CDR1 TSWWSYY and CDR2 QGS. The CDR3 DNA is TGTGCTCTTGGGGAAGGTACCTACAGGGGGATAAGGGGCACCGATAAACCCATCTTT. It specifies CALGEGTYRGIRGTDKPIF.

This clone came up a few times. The chain combines TRDV1 with TRDJ1; possible D gene TRDD3, 6 bases. The length of the CDR3 is 22 residues. The germline V gene encodes CDR1 TSWWSYY and CDR2 QGS. The V end lost 4 bases, the J end lost 0 bases, and 33 bases lay between the germline ends. CDR3 sequence (DNA): TGTGCTCTTGGGGCCCTGCCTCCTAGTTTTAGGGGGGACGACGGGTACACCGATAAACTCATCTTT. Translating gives CALGALPPSFRGDDGYTDKLIF.

Only one count was recorded for this clone. V gene TRDV1 combines with J gene TRDJ2; tentatively, D is TRDD3 (5 bases). The CDR3 is made up of 18 amino acids. Trimming left V 3 bases short and J 8 bases short, with 25 bases between. The germline CDR1 and CDR2 sequences are TSWWSYY and QGS. The CDR3 DNA is TGTGCTCTTGGGGAGCGCCTCAGCGTGTTGGGGCCCGAGGCACAACTCTTCTTT. Translating gives CALGERLSVLGPEAQLFF.